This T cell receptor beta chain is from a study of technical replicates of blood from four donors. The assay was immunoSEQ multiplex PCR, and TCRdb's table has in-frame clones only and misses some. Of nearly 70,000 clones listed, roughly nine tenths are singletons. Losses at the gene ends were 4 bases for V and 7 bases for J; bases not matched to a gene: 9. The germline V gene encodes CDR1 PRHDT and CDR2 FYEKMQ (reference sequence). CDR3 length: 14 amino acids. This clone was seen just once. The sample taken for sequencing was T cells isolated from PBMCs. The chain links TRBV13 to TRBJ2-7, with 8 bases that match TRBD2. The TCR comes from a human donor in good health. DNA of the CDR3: TGTGCCAGCAGCTCGGGACTAGAGGAGGGTGAGCAGTACTTC. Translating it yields CASSSGLEEGEQYF.